Presented here are 20 T cell receptor beta chains from one specimen sequenced in a study of identical twins. Using its own MiXCR run on the 5' RACE reads, TCRdb lists one record per CDR3 protein. The top ten hold about 0.98% of the sample, which has about 660,000 distinct CDR3 sequences, less than 10% seen once. The same data also went into a second study, on yellow fever vaccine responses in identical twins.

The material sequenced was PBMCs. The source of these receptors is a woman aged 18-30 years in good health.

This chain connects TRBV12-3 or TRBV12-4 to TRBJ2-1; TRBD1 matches at 11 bases. The CDR3 covers 15 residues. Germline trimming cut 5 bases from V and 6 bases from J; bases unmatched to any gene: 6. The CDR3 DNA follows: TGTGCCAGCAGTCCCTGGGGACAGGGGGGCAATGAGCAGTTCTTC. It specifies CASSPWGQGGNEQFF.

This clonotype was recorded a few times. The V call is TRBV6-2 or TRBV6-3, the J call TRBJ2-4, with a tentative D call TRBD1 (5 bases). CDR3 length: 16 residues. V dropped 4 bases and J dropped 4 bases, with 17 bases sitting between them. Germline V gives CDR1 MNHEY, CDR2 SVGEGT. CDR3 in DNA: TGTGCCAGCAGTTCGGGCAGGGCGATGAGTAAAAACATTCAGTACTTC. Amino acids: CASSSGRAMSKNIQYF.

This clonotype has more than one count but fewer than ten. The rearrangement links TRBV6-5 to TRBJ2-5; D possibly corresponds to TRBD1 (6 bases). The CDR3 spans 16 residues. Germline V CDR1 and CDR2: MNHEY, SVGAGI. Between the trimmed V and J ends, which lost 2 bases and 1 base, there was a span of 14 bases. The CDR3 DNA sequence: TGTGCCAGCAGTTACGCCGCCCCACAGGGCCAAGAGACCCAGTACTTC. Translating gives CASSYAAPQGQETQYF.

V and J are TRBV11-2 and TRBJ2-3; the match to TRBD2 covers 7 bases. Germline CDR1 SGHAT, CDR2 FQNNGV. This CDR3 contains 18 residues. V lost 1 base and J lost 0; bases outside the gene matches: 10. CDR3 nucleotide sequence: TGTGCCAGCAGCTTAGTCCCGGCTAGCGGATATAGCACAGATACGCAGTATTTT. Translation: CASSLVPASGYSTDTQYF.

The sample holds many counts of this clonotype. The chain is built from TRBV29-1 and TRBJ2-7; tentatively, D is TRBD1 (6 bases). This CDR3 region has 14 residues. Germline-derived CDR1 and CDR2 are SQVTM and ANQGSEA. The ends were cut back, 3 bases at V and 0 bases at J, with 12 bases in the middle. The CDR3 sequence: CSVDSGVNSYEQYF. The CDR3 bases are TGCAGCGTTGACTCAGGGGTTAACTCCTACGAGCAGTACTTC.

This clonotype was counted between two and nine times. The chain has TRBV20-1 and TRBJ2-1; D might be TRBD2 (6 bases). This CDR3 has 14 residues. Trimming shortened V by 4 bases and J by 0 bases, and 10 bases separated the two germline ends. Germline values: CDR1 DFQATT, CDR2 SNEGSKA (reference sequence). The CDR3 sequence: CSATSEFSYNEQFF. The CDR3 nucleotides are TGCAGTGCTACTAGCGAATTCTCCTACAATGAGCAGTTCTTC.

This clonotype was recorded a few times. The CDR3 nucleotides read TGTGCCAGCAGCTTAATCGGCAGGGTTACCTACGAGCAGTACTTC. It specifies CASSLIGRVTYEQYF. The chain recombines TRBV11-2 with TRBJ2-7; a possible D gene is TRBD1 (5 bases). V shed 2 bases and J shed 2 bases, with 13 bases lying between them. CDR3 length: 15 amino acids. Looked up from germline, CDR1 is SGHAT and CDR2 is FQNNGV. Full variable domain (missing parts from reference TRBV11-2 and TRBJ2-7): EAGVAQSPRYKIIEKRQSVAFWCNPISGHATLYWYQQILGQGPKLLIQFQNNGVVDDSQLPKDRFSAERLKGVDSTLKIQPAKLEDSAVYLCASSLIGRVTYEQYFGPGTRLTVT.

This clonotype was observed a few times. The V and J genes are TRBV20-1 and TRBJ2-1, with 13 bases identical to TRBD2. The CDR3 has 15 amino acids. Germline assignment: CDR1 DFQATT and CDR2 SNEGSKA (reference sequence). V trimming: 4 bases; J trimming: 8 bases; junction bases outside the gene matches: 8. This chain's CDR3 is CSATRPGLAGYEQFF. In DNA form, the CDR3 reads TGCAGTGCTACCCGACCGGGACTAGCGGGATATGAGCAGTTCTTC.

This clonotype was picked up a small number of times. The rearrangement links TRBV6-5 to TRBJ2-7; 9 bases match TRBD1. Germline values: CDR1 MNHEY, CDR2 SVGAGI. Trimming took 4 bases from V and 6 from J; bases not matched to a gene: 7. This CDR3 comprises 14 residues. DNA of the CDR3: TGTGCCAGCAGTTCCTGGGACAGGGTTGGCGAGCAGTACTTC. This gives the protein CASSSWDRVGEQYF.

J is TRBJ1-4 and V is TRBV4-2, with D perhaps TRBD1 (6 bases). Germline loops: CDR1 LGHNA, CDR2 YNFKEQ. This CDR3 region has 15 residues. V lost 6 bases, J lost 8 bases, and 19 bases lay in between. The CDR3 reads CASRRTAAIDEKLFF. Here the CDR3 DNA reads TGTGCCAGCAGAAGGACAGCGGCTATTGACGAAAAACTGTTTTTT.

This clonotype showed up just a few times. This chain joins TRBV20-1 and TRBJ2-7; 8 bases agree with TRBD2. The V gene end was trimmed by 6 bases and the J gene end by 2 bases; junction bases not matched to a gene: 6. Germline V gives CDR1 DFQATT, CDR2 SNEGSKA (reference sequence). The CDR3 length is 13 residues. CDR3: CSAPAGATYEQYF. In DNA form, the CDR3 reads TGCAGTGCCCCAGCGGGAGCTACCTACGAGCAGTACTTC.

This clonotype was recorded a few times. The chain is built from TRBV4-3 and TRBJ2-2; D gene ambiguous. Deletions cut 4 bases from V and 6 bases from J, with 12 bases between. CDR3 length equals 14 residues. CDR1 LGHNA and CDR2 YSLEER come from the germline V gene. DNA of the CDR3: TGCGCCAGCAGCCTCGGTCGGGCAGCCGGGGAGCTGTTTTTT. Translating it yields CASSLGRAAGELFF.

This clonotype occurred a few times. The V gene is TRBV20-1, the J gene TRBJ2-2, with unresolved D. CDR3 length equals 14 residues. Germline V CDR1 and CDR2: DFQATT, SNEGSKA (reference sequence). Trimming took off 5 bases at V and 4 bases at J, with 14 bases between the two ends. The CDR3 region has the DNA TGCAGTGCTTTGGGTTTAAGGGCCACCGGGGAGCTGTTTTTT. Its translation is CSALGLRATGELFF.

This clonotype was found many times. The CDR3: CASSPVTGTYNEQFF. The CDR3 region has the DNA TGCGCCAGCAGCCCCGTGACAGGGACCTACAATGAGCAGTTCTTC. This chain links TRBV5-1 with TRBJ2-1; TRBD1 agrees at 7 bases. The CDR3 covers 15 residues. The germline CDR1 and CDR2 sequences are SGHRS and YFSETQ. The trim removed 4 bases at V and 2 bases at J, leaving 6 bases unmatched.

In this sample, this clonotype turned up a few times. The chain carries TRBV15 and TRBJ2-2, with TRBD2 matching 12 bases. The germline V gene has CDR1 LNHNV and CDR2 YYDKDF (reference sequence). The J segment lost 3 bases and the V segment lost 5 bases, leaving 10 bases of the junction unmatched. This CDR3 comprises 18 residues. The CDR3 spells CATSAGLAGFRDTGELFF. CDR3 sequence (DNA): TGTGCCACCAGCGCCGGACTAGCGGGGTTTCGGGACACCGGGGAGCTGTTTTTT.

This clonotype appeared a few times. The genes are TRBV14 and TRBJ2-3; 7 bases match TRBD2. Germline trimming cut 3 bases from V and 6 bases from J; bases unmatched to any gene: 12. Germline CDR1 SGHDN, CDR2 FVKESK. The CDR3 totals 16 residues. The CDR3 protein is CASSHAGLLFTDTQYF. CDR3 DNA: TGTGCCAGCAGCCACGCGGGACTACTATTCACGGATACGCAGTATTTT. Looking up the rest from reference TRBV14 and TRBJ2-3 gives the full variable domain: EAGVTQFPSHSVIEKGQTVTLRCDPISGHDNLYWYRRVMGKEIKFLLHFVKESKQDESGMPNNRFLAERTGGTYSTLKVQPAELEDSGVYFCASSHAGLLFTDTQYFGPGTRLTVL.

The chain combines TRBV12-3 or TRBV12-4 with TRBJ1-2; 7 bases align to TRBD1. The CDR3 contains 15 residues. The V and J ends lost 5 bases and 8 bases, in that order; junction bases with no gene match: 14. CDR3 amino acids: CASSPDGTDTRGYTF. The DNA for the CDR3 is TGTGCCAGCAGTCCCGACGGGACAGATACGCGCGGCTACACCTTC.

Many counts were recorded for this clonotype. The V gene is TRBV21-1, the J gene TRBJ2-6; the D call of TRBD1 is as the table states it, not checked on the DNA. TRBV21-1 has pseudogene status. The CDR3 has 16 amino acids. The DNA of the CDR3 is TGTGCCACCAACGTACAGGGAACCTCTGGGGCCAACGTCCTGACTTTC. Translating it yields CATNVQGTSGANVLTF.

Comment on this clonotype: The junction and the germline gene differ at one end; a read error may be behind it. The chain recombines TRBV12-3 or TRBV12-4 with TRBJ2-3, with D perhaps assigned TRBD1 or TRBD2 (6 bases each). The length of the CDR3 is 18 residues. In DNA, the CDR3 is TGTACCAGCAGTTTAGGCCCCCAAGGGGGAGGCGCCACAGATACGCAGTATTTT. It specifies CTSSLGPQGGGATDTQYF.

This clonotype has ten or more counts. This rearrangement joins TRBV6-5 to TRBJ1-2; 7 bases fit TRBD1. Trimming took 6 bases from V and 5 from J; bases not matched to a gene: 3. Germline CDR1 reads MNHEY; CDR2 reads SVGAGI. The CDR3 is 12 residues long. CDR3 sequence (DNA): TGTGCCAGCAGCCGACAGGGTTATGGCTACACCTTC. It is translated as CASSRQGYGYTF.